Shown below are 20 T cell receptor beta chains from a single sample sequenced in a study of tissue T cells after allogeneic stem cell transplantation. Steroid-refractory graft-versus-host disease after allogeneic hematopoietic cell transplant qualified adults for prospective research-autopsy enrollment. Profiling relied on immunoSEQ multiplex PCR, and the TCRdb table lists in-frame clones only, not all of them. The sample holds thousands of clones, about 67% seen once. The sequenced sample was ileal tissue, obtained at autopsy. The receptors here all came from an older male patient with steroid-refractory graft-versus-host disease after an allogeneic stem cell transplant. Some T cells may arise from the graft donor.

The gene calls are TRBV5-6 and TRBJ2-3, with 10 bases lining up with TRBD2. V dropped 1 base and J dropped 5; count of bases not matched to a gene: 7. This CDR3 has 16 amino acids. CDR1 and CDR2 (germline): SGHDT, YYEEEE. In DNA, the CDR3 is TGTGCCAGCAGCTTGCCCGGACTAGCGGTGAGAGATACGCAGTATTTT. Amino acid sequence: CASSLPGLAVRDTQYF.

The rearrangement uses TRBV9 and TRBJ2-1; D call uncertain. The CDR3 runs to 15 residues. V lost 0 bases and J 0 bases, leaving 7 bases between the germline ends. Germline CDR1 and CDR2: SGDLS and YYNGEE. CDR3 loop: CASSVDQVSYNEQFF. The CDR3 DNA sequence: TGTGCCAGCAGCGTAGATCAGGTCTCCTACAATGAGCAGTTCTTC.

CDR3 nucleotides: TGTGCCAGCAGTAACCGGGACAGGGGATCCCCCGAGCAGTTCTTC. Translated: CASSNRDRGSPEQFF. The chain links TRBV7-2 to TRBJ2-1, with TRBD1 identical over 10 bases. The CDR3 is made up of 15 amino acids. Trimming removed 6 bases from V and 10 bases from J; junction bases left unmatched: 12. CDR1 is SGHTA and CDR2 is FQGNSA in the germline V gene.

The chain is built from TRBV7-9 and TRBJ1-5, with D perhaps TRBD1 (5 bases). This CDR3 comprises 14 residues. The V and J ends lost 3 bases and 2 bases respectively, with 8 bases between them. Germline V gives CDR1 SEHNR, CDR2 FQNEAQ (reference sequence). The CDR3 nucleotides read TGTGCCAGCAGCTTCGCGGGGGGCAATCAGCCCCAGCATTTT. This sequence encodes CASSFAGGNQPQHF.

In its sample, this clone ranks as large. The chain employs TRBV11-2 and TRBJ2-2, with D possibly being TRBD1 (5 bases). V was pared by 5 bases and J by 4 bases, with 14 bases between. Germline V gene lookup returns CDR1 SGHAT and CDR2 FQNNGV. The CDR3 contains 15 residues. CDR3 sequence (DNA): TGTGCCAGCAGCCCCAGGGTAACGAGCACCGGGGAGCTGTTTTTT. This sequence encodes CASSPRVTSTGELFF.

This sequence joins TRBV5-6 and TRBJ2-7; D may be TRBD1 or TRBD2 (5 bases each). Germline CDR1 is SGHDT and CDR2 is YYEEEE. The V and J ends lost 4 bases and 0 bases respectively, with 8 bases between them. The CDR3 length is 13 residues. The CDR3, as DNA: TGTGCCAGCAGCCACGGGGCCTCCTACGAGCAGTACTTC. It is translated as CASSHGASYEQYF. Variable domain in full (rest from reference TRBV5-6 and TRBJ2-7): DAGVTQSPTHLIKTRGQQVTLRCSPKSGHDTVSWYQQALGQGPQFIFQYYEEEERQRGNFPDRFSGHQFPNYSSELNVNALLLGDSALYLCASSHGASYEQYFGPGTRLTVT.

CDR3 region: CASSLGGGLAGTPSDTQYF. As DNA, the CDR3 is TGTGCCAGCAGCTTAGGGGGTGGACTAGCGGGGACTCCATCAGATACGCAGTATTTT. This rearrangement joins TRBV7-3 to TRBJ2-3, with 12 bases that match TRBD2. With 2 bases clipped from V and 4 bases from J, the junction kept 13 bases outside the gene matches. Germline assignment: CDR1 SGHTA and CDR2 FQGTGA. This CDR3 has 19 residues.

This clone was detected once. The V and J genes are TRBV11-1 and TRBJ1-1; D unresolved. With 2 bases removed from V and 1 base from J, the gap between germline ends came to 11 bases. The CDR3 length is 15 residues. Germline CDR1 is SGHAT and CDR2 is FQDESV (reference sequence). The CDR3 sequence: CASSLRVGQNTEAFF. As DNA, the CDR3 is TGTGCCAGCAGCTTAAGGGTCGGGCAGAACACTGAAGCTTTCTTT.

Only a few counts were recorded for this clone. The V and J genes are TRBV7-6 and TRBJ2-7, with D unresolved. The germline V gene encodes CDR1 SGHVS and CDR2 FNYEAQ. V shed 5 bases and J shed 3 bases, with 17 bases lying between them. The CDR3 totals 15 residues. CDR3 in amino acids: CASSKDDKFHYEQYF. The CDR3 DNA is TGTGCCAGCAGCAAGGATGACAAGTTTCACTACGAGCAGTACTTC.

This chain joins TRBV12-5 and TRBJ1-6; D gene unclear. This CDR3 has 13 amino acids. V was pared by 5 bases and J by 7 bases, with 9 bases between. Per the germline V gene, CDR1 is LGHNT and CDR2 is FRNRAP. As DNA, the CDR3 is TGTGCTAGTGGTCCCGGACGGAATTCACCCCTCCACTTT. This codes for CASGPGRNSPLHF.

This clone was seen only a few times. The chain joins TRBV5-4 to TRBJ1-2; D gene ambiguous. Trimming removed 0 bases at V and 4 bases at J, with 13 bases between. This CDR3 region has 15 residues. In germline, CDR1 is SGHNT, CDR2 YYREEE (reference sequence). CDR3 loop: CASSLGMGLVYGYTF. As DNA, the CDR3 is TGTGCCAGCAGCTTGGGCATGGGATTAGTCTATGGCTACACCTTC.

The chain employs TRBV3-1 (or the pseudogene TRBV3-2) and TRBJ1-5, with D uncertain. V gave up 3 bases and J gave up 0 bases, with 0 bases separating them. CDR1 and CDR2 from the germline V gene are LGHDT and YNNKEL (reference sequence). The CDR3 is made up of 12 amino acids. CDR3 region: CASSHSNQPQHF. The CDR3 region has the DNA TGTGCCAGCAGCCATAGCAATCAGCCCCAGCATTTT.

In DNA form, the CDR3 reads TGTGCCAGCAGTTACACGGACACAGCCTCCTACAATGAGCAGTTCTTC. Encoded protein: CASSYTDTASYNEQFF. V and J are TRBV6-5 and TRBJ2-1, with D possibly TRBD1 on 5 matching bases. The CDR3 has 16 residues. V dropped 2 bases and J dropped 0 bases, with 11 bases sitting between them. From germline, CDR1 is MNHEY and CDR2 SVGAGI.

The chain uses TRBV19 and TRBJ2-1, with D tentatively TRBD2 (6 bases). Trimming shortened V by 1 base and J by 9 bases, and 7 bases separated the two germline ends. Germline V CDR1 and CDR2: LNHDA, SQIVND (reference sequence). This CDR3 contains 12 residues. The CDR3 region is CASSIGGAEQFF. The CDR3 DNA sequence: TGTGCCAGTAGTATAGGCGGGGCTGAGCAGTTCTTC.

This clone was recorded a few times. The chain joins TRBV7-3 to TRBJ2-1, with D perhaps matching TRBD2 (7 bases). Germline V gives CDR1 SGHTA, CDR2 FQGTGA. The CDR3 loop spans 15 amino acids. The V gene lost 4 bases and the J gene lost 6 bases, with 16 bases spanning the gap. The CDR3 sequence is CASSWGGGTVNEQFF. As DNA, the CDR3 is TGTGCCAGCAGCTGGGGAGGGGGGACGGTCAATGAGCAGTTCTTC.

V and J are TRBV5-6 and TRBJ1-3; no firm D call. The CDR3 is 16 amino acids. CDR1 and CDR2 (germline): SGHDT, YYEEEE. V shed 4 bases and J shed 0 bases, with 14 bases lying between them. The CDR3 here is CASSRSRLLSGNTIYF. The CDR3 coding sequence is TGTGCCAGCAGCCGCAGCCGTCTACTCTCTGGAAACACCATATATTTT.

This chain links TRBV7-2 with TRBJ1-1, with 8 nucleotides matching TRBD1. The ends lost 2 bases at V and 1 base at J; junction bases unmatched: 6. There are 16 residues in the CDR3. The germline gives CDR1 SGHTA, CDR2 FQGNSA. The CDR3 sequence: CASSLLAGGRNTEAFF. Written as DNA, the CDR3 is TGTGCCAGCAGCTTATTGGCAGGGGGCCGGAACACTGAAGCTTTCTTT.

This clone came up a few times. This chain uses TRBV5-1 with TRBJ1-3, with TRBD1 matching 9 bases. Germline assignment: CDR1 SGHRS and CDR2 YFSETQ. The trim removed 4 bases at V and 7 bases at J, leaving 3 bases unmatched. The CDR3 runs 13 residues. The CDR3 loop reads CASSRGTGNTIYF. For the CDR3, the DNA is TGCGCCAGCAGCCGCGGGACAGGGAACACCATATATTTT.

This clone occurred a few times. This chain connects TRBV6-6 to TRBJ2-6; possible D gene TRBD2, 6 bases. V was clipped by 6 bases and J by 1 base, with 25 bases between them. Germline CDR1 MNHNY, CDR2 SVGAGI (reference sequence). The CDR3 is made up of 20 amino acids. Here the CDR3 DNA reads TGTGCCAGCAGCCGAGGCGGGATCGGGACTTTTATTTCTGGGGCCAACGTCCTGACTTTC. Translated: CASSRGGIGTFISGANVLTF.

This chain links TRBV19 with TRBJ2-3; D is undetermined. V lost 7 bases and J lost 0, with 11 bases in between. Per the germline V gene, CDR1 is LNHDA and CDR2 is SQIVND (reference sequence). This CDR3 is built from 14 residues. The CDR3 loop is CASTETTSTDTQYF. For the CDR3, the DNA is TGTGCCAGTACGGAGACCACTAGCACAGATACGCAGTATTTT. The whole variable domain, remainder taken from reference TRBV19 and TRBJ2-3, is DGGITQSPKYLFRKEGQNVTLSCEQNLNHDAMYWYRQDPGQGLRLIYYSQIVNDFQKGDIAEGYSVSREKKESFPLTVTSAQKNPTAFYLCASTETTSTDTQYFGPGTRLTVL.